The rows below give T cell receptor beta chains drawn from one sample of a study of vaccination effects on CD4 cells after COVID-19. Their antigen targets remain unknown. Using immunoSEQ multiplex PCR, the repertoire was profiled, and TCRdb retains in-frame clones only, with some absent. This table has about 66,000 clones, about 67% appearing once. The source was CD4+ T cells from PBMCs cultured without peptide, collected after COVID-19 vaccination. These receptors all come from a human donor who received a COVID-19 vaccine. CDR3s include the opening cysteine and the closing phenylalanine or tryptophan. The D gene is left open where the match is weak. Some rows mark clone size as missing; the rest say once, few, many or name a class of expanded clone.

d_call: TRBD1
clone_size: few
j_call: TRBJ1-2
v_call: TRBV5-1
cdr3_aa: CASSLDRGNYGYTF
cdr3_nt: TGCGCCAGCAGCTTGGACAGGGGCAACTATGGCTACACCTTC

d_call: NA
clone_size: few
j_call: TRBJ2-1
v_call: TRBV5-4
cdr3_aa: CASSFPHSDSYNEQFF
cdr3_nt: TGTGCCAGCAGTTTCCCCCACAGCGACTCCTACAATGAGCAGTTCTTC

d_call: TRBD1
clone_size: NA
j_call: TRBJ1-1
v_call: TRBV6-5
cdr3_aa: CASRPDTGGRYRAFF
cdr3_nt: TGTGCCAGCAGACCAGACACAGGGGGAAGGTATCGAGCTTTCTTT

d_call: TRBD1
clone_size: NA
j_call: TRBJ1-2
v_call: TRBV29-1
cdr3_aa: CSVDRGIYGYTF
cdr3_nt: TGCAGCGTCGACAGGGGGATCTATGGCTACACCTTC

d_call: NA
clone_size: NA
j_call: TRBJ2-1
v_call: TRBV3-1/TRBV3-2
cdr3_aa: CASSPNYNEQFF
cdr3_nt: TGTGCCAGCAGCCCAAACTACAATGAGCAGTTCTTC

d_call: NA
clone_size: once
j_call: TRBJ2-4
v_call: TRBV6-5
cdr3_aa: CASSYHSGVAKNIQYF
cdr3_nt: TGTGCCAGCAGTTATCACTCGGGGGTAGCCAAAAACATTCAGTACTTC

d_call: TRBD1
clone_size: NA
j_call: TRBJ2-5
v_call: TRBV6-5
cdr3_aa: CASRKTGGQETQYF
cdr3_nt: TGTGCCAGCAGGAAGACAGGGGGCCAAGAGACCCAGTACTTC

d_call: NA
clone_size: few
j_call: TRBJ1-2
v_call: TRBV6-5
cdr3_aa: CASFSGSYGYTF
cdr3_nt: TGTGCCAGCTTCTCAGGGAGCTATGGCTACACCTTC

d_call: TRBD2
clone_size: NA
j_call: TRBJ2-5
v_call: TRBV5-1
cdr3_aa: CASSLAGTRETQYF
cdr3_nt: TGCGCCAGCAGCTTAGCAGGGACTAGAGAGACCCAGTACTTC

d_call: NA
clone_size: few
j_call: TRBJ1-5
v_call: TRBV7-2
cdr3_aa: CASTTLVGQPQHF
cdr3_nt: TGTGCCAGCACCACACTAGTGGGTCAGCCCCAGCATTTT

d_call: NA
clone_size: NA
j_call: TRBJ1-2
v_call: TRBV6-4
cdr3_aa: CASSVGLTSGGYTF
cdr3_nt: TGTGCCAGCAGTGTCGGCCTCACCTCGGGGGGCTACACCTTC

d_call: NA
clone_size: few
j_call: TRBJ2-1
v_call: TRBV7-8
cdr3_aa: CASSLGGRGMNEQFF
cdr3_nt: TGTGCCAGCAGCTTAGGGGGTCGGGGGATGAATGAGCAGTTCTTC

d_call: NA
clone_size: NA
j_call: TRBJ1-2
v_call: TRBV2
cdr3_aa: CASSPQTNYGYTF
cdr3_nt: TGTGCCAGCAGTCCCCAGACTAACTATGGCTACACCTTC

d_call: NA
clone_size: NA
j_call: TRBJ1-5
v_call: TRBV4-1
cdr3_aa: CASSQAFAGGLGNQPQHF
cdr3_nt: TGCGCCAGCAGCCAAGCCTTCGCCGGGGGCTTAGGCAATCAGCCCCAGCATTTT

d_call: NA
clone_size: NA
j_call: TRBJ1-1
v_call: TRBV5-1
cdr3_aa: CASRSSAGTPEAFF
cdr3_nt: TGCGCCAGCAGATCCTCGGCGGGGACCCCTGAAGCTTTCTTT

d_call: NA
clone_size: NA
j_call: TRBJ1-4
v_call: TRBV3-1/TRBV3-2
cdr3_aa: CASSQRQGNEKLFF
cdr3_nt: TGTGCCAGCAGCCAAAGGCAGGGGAATGAAAAACTGTTTTTT

d_call: NA
clone_size: NA
j_call: TRBJ1-5
v_call: TRBV9
cdr3_aa: CASSEGDPDNQPQHF
cdr3_nt: TGTGCCAGCAGCGAGGGTGATCCCGATAATCAGCCCCAGCATTTT

d_call: NA
clone_size: NA
j_call: TRBJ1-2
v_call: TRBV18
cdr3_aa: CASSPQTAGYTF
cdr3_nt: TGTGCCAGCTCACCACAGACAGCTGGCTACACCTTC

d_call: NA
clone_size: NA
j_call: TRBJ1-2
v_call: TRBV6-6
cdr3_aa: CASTRWISEGYTF
cdr3_nt: TGTGCCAGCACTAGGTGGATCTCTGAAGGCTACACCTTC

d_call: TRBD1
clone_size: once
j_call: TRBJ1-6
v_call: TRBV18
cdr3_aa: CASSRDRANSPLHF
cdr3_nt: TGTGCCAGCTCCCGGGACAGGGCTAATTCACCCCTCCACTTT

d_call: TRBD2
clone_size: NA
j_call: TRBJ2-1
v_call: TRBV5-1
cdr3_aa: CASSLGGSGDYKQFF
cdr3_nt: TGCGCCAGCAGCTTGGGGGGTAGCGGGGACTATAAGCAGTTCTTC

d_call: NA
clone_size: NA
j_call: TRBJ1-2
v_call: TRBV5-1
cdr3_aa: CASSLLRQAEIPGYTF
cdr3_nt: TGCGCCAGCAGCTTGTTGCGACAGGCCGAAATACCGGGCTACACCTTC

d_call: NA
clone_size: NA
j_call: TRBJ1-5
v_call: TRBV19
cdr3_aa: CASSIEAHWGKAQHF
cdr3_nt: TGTGCCAGTAGTATTGAGGCCCACTGGGGAAAGGCCCAGCATTTT

d_call: TRBD1
clone_size: NA
j_call: TRBJ1-1
v_call: TRBV24-1
cdr3_aa: CATSDGRGGTGTEAFF
cdr3_nt: TGTGCCACCAGTGATGGACGAGGGGGCACGGGCACTGAAGCTTTCTTT

d_call: NA
clone_size: once
j_call: TRBJ2-1
v_call: TRBV3-1/TRBV3-2
cdr3_aa: CASSQTTGPLDEQFF
cdr3_nt: TGTGCCAGCAGCCAGACTACCGGACCTTTGGATGAGCAGTTCTTC

d_call: TRBD1
clone_size: NA
j_call: TRBJ1-4
v_call: TRBV30
cdr3_aa: CAWSGGQVFLTNEKLFF
cdr3_nt: TGTGCCTGGAGTGGGGGACAGGTTTTTTTAACTAATGAAAAACTGTTTTTT

d_call: NA
clone_size: NA
j_call: TRBJ2-3
v_call: TRBV24-1
cdr3_aa: CATSDTSSTDTQYF
cdr3_nt: TGTGCCACCAGTGATACTAGCAGCACAGATACGCAGTATTTT

d_call: NA
clone_size: NA
j_call: TRBJ1-1
v_call: TRBV6-5
cdr3_aa: CASNRGGSDTEAFF
cdr3_nt: TGTGCCAGCAATAGGGGGGGGAGCGACACTGAAGCTTTCTTT

d_call: NA
clone_size: NA
j_call: TRBJ2-5
v_call: TRBV18
cdr3_aa: CASSPEGLRGETQYF
cdr3_nt: TGTGCCAGCTCCCCGGAGGGACTCCGCGGCGAGACCCAGTACTTC